Presented here are 8 T cell receptor beta chains from one specimen sequenced in a study of T cells after yellow fever vaccination. Each CDR3 protein is one row after TCRdb ran MiXCR on the 5' RACE reads. The sample contains about 230,000 distinct CDR3 sequences, less than 7.5% of which appear only once. Specimen: CD4+ T cells sorted from PBMCs, collected on the day of the yellow fever booster vaccination. These receptors were collected from a young man who received the YFV17D yellow fever vaccine.

V is TRBV18 and J is TRBJ2-1; 7 bases align to TRBD1. CDR1 KGHSH and CDR2 LQKENI come from the germline V gene. V shed 1 base, J shed 10 bases, and the junction held 4 bases outside the gene matches. CDR3 size: 13 residues. In DNA, the CDR3 is TGTGCCAGCTCACCACAAGGGGGCGAAGAGCAGTTCTTC. Encoded protein: CASSPQGGEEQFF.

The chain has TRBV5-1 and TRBJ2-3; 10 bases fit TRBD2. Trimming removed 4 bases from V and 3 bases from J; junction bases left unmatched: 11. There are 17 residues in the CDR3. Germline loops: CDR1 SGHRS, CDR2 YFSETQ. Written as DNA, the CDR3 is TGCGCCAGCAGCCGCACCTGGACTAGCGGTAGAACAGATACGCAGTATTTT. It translates to CASSRTWTSGRTDTQYF.

There are many counts of this clonotype. CDR3 sequence reads: CSARQGAVQPQHF. DNA for the CDR3: TGCAGTGCTCGCCAGGGGGCGGTTCAGCCCCAGCATTTT. The genes are TRBV20-1 and TRBJ1-5; 8 bases match TRBD1. From germline, CDR1 is DFQATT and CDR2 SNEGSKA (reference sequence). There are 13 residues in the CDR3. V shed 5 bases, J shed 6 bases, and the junction held 6 bases outside the gene matches.

The chain uses TRBV5-6 and TRBJ2-1; 10 positions match TRBD1. CDR3 length equals 15 residues. Germline CDR1 SGHDT, CDR2 YYEEEE. V lost 4 bases and J lost 5; bases outside the gene matches: 6. This chain's CDR3 is CASSPTGTGDNEQFF. CDR3 bases: TGTGCCAGCAGCCCCACCGGGACAGGGGACAATGAGCAGTTCTTC.

About this clonotype itself: A read error may explain this, as a much larger clone is one base away. The chain has TRBV5-6 and TRBJ2-1, with D tentatively TRBD2 (6 bases). This CDR3 is 16 amino acids long. Germline V gives CDR1 SGHDT, CDR2 YYEEEE. CDR3: CTSSQLVLALNNEQFF. The CDR3 DNA is TGTACCAGCAGCCAGCTTGTTCTAGCGCTTAACAATGAGCAGTTCTTC.

In this sample, this clonotype turned up many times. The chain joins TRBV7-2 to TRBJ2-3; the D is unclear. There are 12 residues in the CDR3. CDR1 and CDR2 from the germline V gene are SGHTA and FQGNSA. V lost 8 bases and J lost 2, with 8 bases in between. The CDR3 loop reads CASRMNTDTQYF. The CDR3, as DNA: TGTGCCAGCCGGATGAACACAGATACGCAGTATTTT.

This clonotype was observed a few times. The rearrangement links TRBV6-2 or TRBV6-3 to TRBJ2-1, with 8 positions matching TRBD2. V lost 4 bases and J lost 8; bases outside the gene matches: 13. Germline V gene lookup returns CDR1 MNHEY and CDR2 SVGEGT. CDR3 length: 16 amino acids. In DNA, the CDR3 is TGTGCCAGCAGTTCCCTCCAGCGGGGGAACGGGGATGAGCAGTTCTTC. The encoded protein is CASSSLQRGNGDEQFF.

This clonotype was counted ten times or more. The chain couples TRBV20-1 to TRBJ1-4; no clear D gene. Looked up from germline, CDR1 is DFQATT and CDR2 is SNEGSKA (reference sequence). The CDR3 contains 12 residues. V lost 3 bases and J lost 8, with 10 bases in between. The chain's CDR3 is CSASGPREKLFF. CDR3 nucleotides: TGCAGTGCTAGCGGCCCTAGGGAAAAACTGTTTTTT.